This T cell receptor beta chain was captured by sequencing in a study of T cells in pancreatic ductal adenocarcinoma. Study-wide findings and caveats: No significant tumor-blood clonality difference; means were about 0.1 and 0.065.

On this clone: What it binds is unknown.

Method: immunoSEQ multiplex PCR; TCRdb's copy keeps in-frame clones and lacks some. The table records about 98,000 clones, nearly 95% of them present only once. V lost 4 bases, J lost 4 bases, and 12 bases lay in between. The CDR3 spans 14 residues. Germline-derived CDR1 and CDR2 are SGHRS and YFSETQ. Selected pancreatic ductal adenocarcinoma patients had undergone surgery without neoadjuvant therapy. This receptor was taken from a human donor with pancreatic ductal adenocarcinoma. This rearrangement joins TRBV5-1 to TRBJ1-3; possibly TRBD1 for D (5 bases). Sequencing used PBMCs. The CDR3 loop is CASSQGGDGNTIYF. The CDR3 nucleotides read TGCGCCAGCAGCCAGGGCGGGGACGGAAACACCATATATTTT. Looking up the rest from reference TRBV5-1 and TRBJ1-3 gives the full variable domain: KAGVTQTPRYLIKTRGQQVTLSCSPISGHRSVSWYQQTPGQGLQFLFEYFSETQRNKGNFPGRFSGRQFSNSRSEMNVSTLELGDSALYLCASSQGGDGNTIYFGEGSWLTVV.